The 17 T cell receptor beta chains in this list originate from one sample, sequenced in a study of cytomegalovirus exposure and HLA in healthy donors. Both 60 Vbeta primers and 13 Jbeta primers went into the PCR. Clones were read by immunoSEQ multiplex PCR, and TCRdb kept only the in-frame ones, dropping some. The profile covers roughly 190,000 clones, with just over 75% appearing a single time and 2% to 2.5% taken by the ten largest. The sequenced sample consisted of PBMCs. The receptors derive from a woman in her thirties in good health and CMV-seropositive.

This sequence joins TRBV29-1 and TRBJ1-2; D may be TRBD1 (6 bases). Germline loops: CDR1 SQVTM, CDR2 ANQGSEA. There are 9 residues in the CDR3. This CDR3 is CSGGDGYTF. CDR3 nucleotides: TGCAGTGGGGGCGATGGCTACACCTTC.

The V gene is TRBV2, the J gene TRBJ2-7; D is possibly TRBD2 (5 bases). The CDR3 is 16 amino acids. Germline lookup yields CDR1 SNHLY and CDR2 FYNNEI. Trimming stripped 2 bases from V and 0 bases from J, with 14 bases between. The CDR3 is CASSEPDRLSSYEQYF. CDR3 coding DNA: TGTGCCAGCAGTGAACCCGATAGACTAAGCTCCTACGAGCAGTACTTC.

The V call is TRBV6-1, the J call TRBJ2-7; possibly TRBD2 for D (5 bases). The ends were cut back, 9 bases at V and 7 bases at J, with 19 bases in the middle. This CDR3 is 13 amino acids long. Germline V gene sequence: CDR1 MNHNS, CDR2 SASEGT. DNA of the CDR3: TGTGCCAGTTCGGGCGGTCGCTCGGGGGAGCAGTACTTC. The encoded protein is CASSGGRSGEQYF.

V and J are TRBV28 and TRBJ1-6; 9 bases map to TRBD1. J lost 3 bases, V lost 2 bases, and 14 bases had no gene match. Per germline, CDR1 MDHEN and CDR2 SYDVKM. The CDR3 length is 20 residues. The DNA of the CDR3 is TGTGCCAGCAGTTTAAGTCTAGGTGGGGACAGGGAAGGCTATAATTCACCCCTCCACTTT. Its translation: CASSLSLGGDREGYNSPLHF.

A few counts support this clone. The J gene is TRBJ2-1, the V gene TRBV14; TRBD1 agrees at 8 bases. This CDR3 spans 14 amino acids. CDR1 SGHDN and CDR2 FVKESK come from the germline V gene. The V segment lost 7 bases and the J segment 4 bases; nucleotides outside the gene matches: 6. The CDR3 nucleotides read TGTGCCAGCAACCCGGGACAGGTTTACAATGAGCAGTTCTTC. It codes for CASNPGQVYNEQFF. Filled out from reference TRBV14 and TRBJ2-1, the complete variable domain reads EAGVTQFPSHSVIEKGQTVTLRCDPISGHDNLYWYRRVMGKEIKFLLHFVKESKQDESGMPNNRFLAERTGGTYSTLKVQPAELEDSGVYFCASNPGQVYNEQFFGPGTRLTVL.

V is TRBV19 and J is TRBJ2-7; D perhaps matches TRBD1 (6 bases). The CDR3 is 12 amino acids. V gave up 10 bases and J gave up 2 bases, with 12 bases separating them. CDR1 LNHDA and CDR2 SQIVND come from the germline V gene (reference sequence). In DNA form, the CDR3 reads TGTGCCACCACAGGGAACGCCTACGAGCAGTACTTC. Translated: CATTGNAYEQYF.

The genes are TRBV29-1 and TRBJ2-7; 12 bases map to TRBD1. CDR1 SQVTM and CDR2 ANQGSEA come from the germline V gene. The CDR3 spans 14 residues. J gave up 6 bases and V 7 bases, and 10 bases lay outside the gene matches. CDR3 coding DNA: TGCAGCGCTAAAGTAGGGACAGGGGGCTTCGAGCAGTACTTC. Its translation: CSAKVGTGGFEQYF.

Concerning this clone: This sample includes further DNA sequences coding for the same CDR3. V and J are TRBV5-1 and TRBJ2-5; 8 bases line up with TRBD1. The CDR3 is 14 residues long. Germline V gene lookup returns CDR1 SGHRS and CDR2 YFSETQ. V gave up 0 bases and J gave up 4 bases; unmatched junction bases: 2. The CDR3 loop reads CASSLEGQGETQYF. The DNA for the CDR3 is TGCGCCAGCAGCTTGGAAGGACAGGGAGAGACCCAGTACTTC.

The rearrangement links TRBV2 to TRBJ2-2; perhaps TRBD1 as D (5 bases). Trimming cost V 3 bases and J 0 bases, with 11 bases left between them. Germline CDR1 SNHLY, CDR2 FYNNEI. The CDR3 consists of 16 residues. The CDR3 protein is CASSDQGTANTGELFF. CDR3 sequence (DNA): TGTGCCAGCAGTGACCAGGGAACGGCGAACACCGGGGAGCTGTTTTTT.

V gene TRBV13 combines with J gene TRBJ2-5; 10 bases agree with TRBD2. The CDR3 spans 18 residues. The V and J ends lost 2 bases and 7 bases, in that order; junction bases with no gene match: 16. From germline, CDR1 is PRHDT and CDR2 FYEKMQ (reference sequence). The CDR3 DNA is TGTGCCAGCAGCTTAAGCCGAACCGAGCGGGGGGGAGTTGTGACCCAGTACTTC. Protein sequence: CASSLSRTERGGVVTQYF.

In DNA form, the CDR3 reads TGTGCCAGCAGGAGGACAGTACGAGGCTACGAGCAGTACTTC. This gives the protein CASRRTVRGYEQYF. The chain uses TRBV6-5 and TRBJ2-7; maybe TRBD1 (6 bases). Trimming shortened V by 6 bases and J by 3 bases, and 15 bases separated the two germline ends. Germline CDR1 reads MNHEY; CDR2 reads SVGAGI. The CDR3 has 14 amino acids.

This rearrangement joins TRBV30 to TRBJ2-2, with TRBD2 matching over 7 bases. Unmatched junction bases numbered 13, after V lost 7 bases and J lost 5 bases. Germline V gene sequence: CDR1 GTSNPN, CDR2 SVGIG (reference sequence). The CDR3 has 15 amino acids. The CDR3 loop is CAYHRGQGGTGELFF. The CDR3 bases are TGTGCCTACCATCGTGGGCAGGGAGGGACCGGGGAGCTGTTTTTT.

The V and J genes are TRBV7-2 and TRBJ1-1, with D uncertain. Between the trimmed V and J ends, which lost 2 bases and 4 bases, there was a span of 8 bases. Germline V lookup: CDR1 SGHTA, CDR2 FQGNSA. This CDR3 is 13 amino acids long. In DNA, the CDR3 is TGTGCCAGCAGCTTAATTACGAGCACTGAAGCTTTCTTT. This translates into CASSLITSTEAFF.

The genes are TRBV6-1 and TRBJ1-2; D unclear. The CDR3 runs to 14 residues. The germline CDR1 and CDR2 sequences are MNHNS and SASEGT. V shed 0 bases and J shed 5 bases, with 10 bases lying between them. CDR3 residues: CASSEAEPRYGYTF. For the CDR3, the DNA is TGTGCCAGCAGTGAAGCAGAGCCGAGGTATGGCTACACCTTC.

This clone was detected only a few times. V is TRBV5-1 and J is TRBJ1-1; a weak D match, TRBD1 (6 bases). The V gene lost 7 bases and the J gene lost 4 bases, with 23 bases spanning the gap. The V gene's germline CDR1 is SGHRS and CDR2 YFSETQ. CDR3 length: 16 amino acids. The CDR3 loop reads CASRPGAGFASTEAFF. CDR3 sequence (DNA): TGCGCCAGCCGCCCAGGGGCAGGTTTCGCTTCCACTGAAGCTTTCTTT.

The rearrangement joins TRBV5-1 to TRBJ2-5; TRBD1 agrees at 9 bases. The V gene's germline CDR1 is SGHRS and CDR2 YFSETQ. With 3 bases clipped from V and 5 bases from J, the junction kept 5 bases outside the gene matches. The CDR3 totals 14 residues. This CDR3 reads CASSSQGAWETQYF. CDR3 bases: TGCGCCAGCAGCTCACAGGGGGCGTGGGAGACCCAGTACTTC.

The gene calls are TRBV28 and TRBJ1-1; the match to TRBD1 covers 9 bases. CDR1 is MDHEN and CDR2 is SYDVKM in the germline V gene. This CDR3 has 15 amino acids. V shed 6 bases and J 0 bases; nucleotides not matched to a gene: 5. CDR3 coding DNA: TGTGCCAGCAGCCGTGACAGGGGGATGAACACTGAAGCTTTCTTT. Protein product: CASSRDRGMNTEAFF.